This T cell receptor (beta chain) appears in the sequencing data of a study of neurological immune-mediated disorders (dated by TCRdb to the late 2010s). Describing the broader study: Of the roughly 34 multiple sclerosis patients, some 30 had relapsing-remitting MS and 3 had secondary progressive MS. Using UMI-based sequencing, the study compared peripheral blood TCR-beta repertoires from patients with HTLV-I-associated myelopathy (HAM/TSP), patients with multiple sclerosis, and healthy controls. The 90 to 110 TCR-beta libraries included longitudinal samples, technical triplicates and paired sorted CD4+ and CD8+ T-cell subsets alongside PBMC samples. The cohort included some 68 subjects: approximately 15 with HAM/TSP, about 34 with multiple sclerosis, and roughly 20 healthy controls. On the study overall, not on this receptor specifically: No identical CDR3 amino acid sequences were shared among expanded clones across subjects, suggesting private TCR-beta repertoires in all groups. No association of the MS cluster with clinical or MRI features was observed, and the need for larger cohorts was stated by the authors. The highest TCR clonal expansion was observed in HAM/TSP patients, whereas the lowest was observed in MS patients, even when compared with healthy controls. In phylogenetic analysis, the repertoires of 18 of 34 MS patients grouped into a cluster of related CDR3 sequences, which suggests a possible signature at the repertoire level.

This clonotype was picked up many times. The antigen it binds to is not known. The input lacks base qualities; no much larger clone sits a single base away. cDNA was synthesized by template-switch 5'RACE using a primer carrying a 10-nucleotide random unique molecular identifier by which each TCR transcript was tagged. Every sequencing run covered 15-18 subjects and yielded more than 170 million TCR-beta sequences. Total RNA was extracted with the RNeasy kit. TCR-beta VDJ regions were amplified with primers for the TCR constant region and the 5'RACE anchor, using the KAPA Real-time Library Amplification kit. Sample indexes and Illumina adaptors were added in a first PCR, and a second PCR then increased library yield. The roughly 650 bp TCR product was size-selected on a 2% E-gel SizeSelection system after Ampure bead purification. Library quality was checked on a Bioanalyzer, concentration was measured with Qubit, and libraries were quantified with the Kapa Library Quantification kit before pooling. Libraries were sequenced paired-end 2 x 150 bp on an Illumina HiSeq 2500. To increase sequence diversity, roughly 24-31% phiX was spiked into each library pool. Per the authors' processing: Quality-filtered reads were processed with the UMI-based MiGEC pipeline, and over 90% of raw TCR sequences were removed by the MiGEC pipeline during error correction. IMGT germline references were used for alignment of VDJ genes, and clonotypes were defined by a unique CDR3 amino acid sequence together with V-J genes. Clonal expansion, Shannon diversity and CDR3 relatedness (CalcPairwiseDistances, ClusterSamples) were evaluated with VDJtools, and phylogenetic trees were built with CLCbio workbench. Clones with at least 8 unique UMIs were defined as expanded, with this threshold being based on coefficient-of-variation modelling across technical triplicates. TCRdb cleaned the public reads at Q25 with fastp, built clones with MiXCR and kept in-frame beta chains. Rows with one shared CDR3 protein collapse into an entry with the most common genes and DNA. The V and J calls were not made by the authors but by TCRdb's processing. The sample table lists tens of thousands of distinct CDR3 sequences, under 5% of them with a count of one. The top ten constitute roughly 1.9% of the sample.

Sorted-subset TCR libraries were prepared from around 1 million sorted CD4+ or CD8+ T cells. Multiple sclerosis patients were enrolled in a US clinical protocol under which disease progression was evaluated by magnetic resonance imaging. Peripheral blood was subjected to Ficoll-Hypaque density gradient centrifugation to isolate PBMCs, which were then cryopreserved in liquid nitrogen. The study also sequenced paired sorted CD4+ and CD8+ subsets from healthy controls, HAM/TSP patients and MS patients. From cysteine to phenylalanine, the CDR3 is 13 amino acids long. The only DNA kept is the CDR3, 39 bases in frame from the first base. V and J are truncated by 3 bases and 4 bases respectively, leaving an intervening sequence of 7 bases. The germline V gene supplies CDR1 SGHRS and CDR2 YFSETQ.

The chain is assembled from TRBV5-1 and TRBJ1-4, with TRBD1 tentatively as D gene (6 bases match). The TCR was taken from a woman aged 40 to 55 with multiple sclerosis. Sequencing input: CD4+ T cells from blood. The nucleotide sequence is TGCGCCAGCAGCTACAGGGTTAATGAAAAACTGTTTTTT. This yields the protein CASSYRVNEKLFF.